This entry describes one T cell receptor (beta chain). This sample was included in a study of patients and donors after allogeneic stem cell transplantation. MiXCR was run by TCRdb on the RT-PCR reads, yielding one entry per CDR3 protein. This table has approximately 170,000 distinct CDR3 sequences, about 24% appearing once. This CDR3 comprises 15 residues. Germline CDR1 SGHRS, CDR2 YFSETQ. V shed 4 bases, J shed 4 bases, and the junction held 9 bases outside the gene matches. This clonotype originated in a human donor who was either an allogeneic HSCT recipient or a stem cell or donor lymphocyte infusion donor (not recorded which). It is not recorded whose cells these are; they may come from a transplant donor. This chain connects TRBV5-1 to TRBJ2-5; 8 bases fit TRBD2. The sequenced material came from blood, either unsorted or a sorted T cell fraction (not recorded which). CDR3 sequence reads: CASSVNGRGRETQYF. CDR3 DNA: TGCGCCAGCAGCGTTAACGGGAGGGGAAGAGAGACCCAGTACTTC.